This TCR beta chain is from a study of blood T cell repertoires in COVID-19. In the study overall: Whether acute or convalescent, the COVID-19 samples came from the United States, Italy and Spain. Nucleic acid was either cDNA or gDNA, and it came from T cells, B-cell-depleted T cells, or PBMCs.

Only one count was recorded for this clone. For recovered donors of Cohort 3, there were two negative PCRs, clearance, or symptom resolution. Method: immunoSEQ multiplex PCR; TCRdb's copy keeps in-frame clones and lacks some. The sample records 490,000 or so clones, 88% being singletons. Germline values: CDR1 LNHDA, CDR2 SQIVND (reference sequence). CDR3 length: 15 amino acids. V lost 6 bases and J 1 base, leaving 13 bases between the germline ends. The receptor's source is a woman aged 40 to 49 who had recovered from COVID-19. Sequenced input: PBMCs or T cells enriched from blood (not recorded which). The chain joins TRBV19 to TRBJ2-1; D is perhaps TRBD2 (6 bases). The chain's CDR3 is CASRILSGSYNEQFF. The CDR3 coding sequence is TGTGCCAGTAGGATCCTTAGCGGTTCCTACAATGAGCAGTTCTTC.